The 22 T cell receptor beta chains below were found in one sample sequenced in a study of technical replicates of blood from several donors. The method was immunoSEQ multiplex PCR; TCRdb's version includes in-frame clones alone and lacks a portion of them. This table holds fewer than 85,000 clones, 94% found once. The sample comprised T cells isolated from PBMCs. These receptors were taken from a human donor in good health.

V usage is TRBV11-2 and J usage is TRBJ2-7; 13 bases align to TRBD2. Germline V gives CDR1 SGHAT, CDR2 FQNNGV. The CDR3 contains 19 residues. Trimming removed 3 bases from V and 2 bases from J; junction bases left unmatched: 13. The CDR3, as DNA: TGTGCCAGCAGCTTCAGGACTAGCGGGAGTGTCGGAATACCCTACGAGCAGTACTTC. Protein: CASSFRTSGSVGIPYEQYF.

This sequence joins TRBV19 and TRBJ1-5, with a possible D match to TRBD1 (5 bases). This CDR3 is 16 amino acids long. Trimming pared 10 bases from V and 0 bases from J, leaving 19 bases between. Germline V gives CDR1 LNHDA, CDR2 SQIVND (reference sequence). The CDR3 region has the DNA TGTGCCACCACCGAGGAGGGGTCGCATAGCAATCAGCCCCAGCATTTT. Its translation: CATTEEGSHSNQPQHF.

This clone was found once. The rearrangement joins TRBV10-1 to TRBJ2-7; D not certain. The germline V and J ends were trimmed by 5 bases and 0 bases, with 8 bases remaining between them. Germline V gives CDR1 WNHNN, CDR2 SYGVQD (reference sequence). This CDR3 region has 13 residues. Here the CDR3 DNA reads TGCGCCAGCAGTAGACTTTTCTCCTACGAGCAGTACTTC. Its protein product is CASSRLFSYEQYF.

This sequence joins TRBV29-1 and TRBJ2-5; 9 bases agree with TRBD2. V gave up 7 bases and J gave up 3 bases; unmatched junction bases: 9. The CDR3 runs 14 residues. Germline V gives CDR1 SQVTM, CDR2 ANQGSEA. In nucleotides, the CDR3 is TGCAGCGCCTCGCTAGCGGGAAGAAAAGAGACCCAGTACTTC. This sequence encodes CSASLAGRKETQYF.

The chain links TRBV5-1 to TRBJ2-1; 8 nucleotides align to TRBD1. This CDR3 spans 14 amino acids. With V trimmed by 9 bases and J by 9 bases, 14 bases remained unmatched. From germline, CDR1 is SGHRS and CDR2 YFSETQ. The CDR3 loop is CATSGSQGAGEQFF. In DNA, the CDR3 is TGCGCCACCTCAGGGAGCCAGGGGGCAGGTGAGCAGTTCTTC.

This chain connects TRBV20-1 to TRBJ2-5; no reliable D call. CDR3 length: 10 residues. V shed 6 bases and J shed 5 bases, with 7 bases lying between them. CDR1 and CDR2 (germline): DFQATT, SNEGSKA (reference sequence). This CDR3 reads CSAWRETQYF. In DNA, the CDR3 is TGCAGTGCATGGCGGGAGACCCAGTACTTC.

The chain combines TRBV11-2 with TRBJ1-1; possibly TRBD1 for D (6 bases). Germline assignment: CDR1 SGHAT and CDR2 FQNNGV. This CDR3 contains 13 residues. The V and J ends lost 8 bases and 6 bases respectively, with 16 bases between them. As DNA, the CDR3 is TGTGCCAGCGCCCAGAGCAGGGGCGCTGAAGCTTTCTTT. Translated: CASAQSRGAEAFF.

The chain joins TRBV5-1 to TRBJ2-7; tentative D call: TRBD1 (6 bases). This CDR3 has 14 amino acids. Germline V gene data show CDR1 as SGHRS and CDR2 as YFSETQ. V lost 2 bases and J 3 bases, leaving 12 bases between the germline ends. The CDR3 sequence is CASSFEDSFYEQYF. In DNA form, the CDR3 reads TGCGCCAGCAGCTTTGAGGACAGCTTCTACGAGCAGTACTTC.

This chain connects TRBV7-9 to TRBJ1-1, with D hard to call. V dropped 2 bases and J dropped 8 bases, with 18 bases sitting between them. The CDR3 is made up of 15 amino acids. Per germline, CDR1 SEHNR and CDR2 FQNEAQ (reference sequence). CDR3 sequence (DNA): TGTGCCAGCAGCTTAAGAGGGATTACCCCGGAGGAAGCTTTCTTT. Translating gives CASSLRGITPEEAFF.

This clone was seen once. The CDR3 nucleotides are TGTGCCAGCAGTTCCCCGGGACAGGGGGAGGGAAACACCATATATTTT. Translation: CASSSPGQGEGNTIYF. This chain joins TRBV5-4 and TRBJ1-3, with 11 nucleotides matching TRBD1. After removal of 5 bases from V and 4 bases from J, the junction contained 8 bases not matched to a gene. The CDR3 covers 16 residues. Per germline, CDR1 SGHNT and CDR2 YYREEE (reference sequence).

Regarding this clone: It is likely a read error, because the conserved phenylalanine at the end of the CDR3 is missing. J is TRBJ1-6 and V is TRBV4-1; D gene ambiguous. Trimming left V 1 base short and J 3 bases short, with 4 bases between. CDR1 is MGHRA and CDR2 is YSYEKL in the germline V gene. This CDR3 has 14 amino acids. CDR3 loop: CASSQVLYNSPLHL. The CDR3 region has the DNA TGCGCCAGCAGCCAAGTCCTCTATAATTCACCCCTCCACCTT.

The V call is TRBV5-6, the J call TRBJ1-5, with TRBD1 identical over 8 bases. Losses at the gene ends were 0 bases for V and 3 bases for J; bases not matched to a gene: 2. CDR1 is SGHDT and CDR2 is YYEEEE in the germline V gene. The CDR3 totals 15 residues. The CDR3 protein is CASSLGQGPNQPQHF. The CDR3 coding sequence is TGTGCCAGCAGCTTGGGACAGGGGCCCAATCAGCCCCAGCATTTT.

The chain combines TRBV13 with TRBJ2-5; TRBD2 matches at 9 bases. CDR1 PRHDT and CDR2 FYEKMQ come from the germline V gene (reference sequence). This CDR3 comprises 12 residues. The V gene end was trimmed by 8 bases and the J gene end by 4 bases; junction bases not matched to a gene: 2. The CDR3 spells CASAGGLETQYF. The CDR3 bases are TGTGCCAGCGCGGGGGGGCTAGAGACCCAGTACTTC.

The gene calls are TRBV18 and TRBJ2-3; TRBD2 aligns across 7 bases. CDR1 KGHSH and CDR2 LQKENI come from the germline V gene. Germline trimming cut 0 bases from V and 0 bases from J; bases unmatched to any gene: 3. This CDR3 region has 16 residues. This chain's CDR3 is CASSPPGGSSTDTQYF. The DNA for the CDR3 is TGTGCCAGCTCACCACCGGGGGGGTCGAGCACAGATACGCAGTATTTT.

The chain joins TRBV19 to TRBJ1-2; the match to TRBD1 covers 9 bases. Germline loops: CDR1 LNHDA, CDR2 SQIVND (reference sequence). CDR3 length: 15 residues. The V gene end was trimmed by 5 bases and the J gene end by 7 bases; junction bases not matched to a gene: 11. Here the CDR3 DNA reads TGTGCCAGTAGTTCCCTGGGACAGGGCGACTTTGGCTACACCTTC. It translates to CASSSLGQGDFGYTF.

The chain has TRBV6-5 and TRBJ1-1; no clear D. From germline, CDR1 is MNHEY and CDR2 SVGAGI. V dropped 0 bases and J dropped 3 bases, with 8 bases sitting between them. There are 14 residues in the CDR3. The chain's CDR3 is CASSYSYRDTEAFF. CDR3 coding DNA: TGTGCCAGCAGTTACTCCTACAGAGACACTGAAGCTTTCTTT.

The CDR3 DNA is TGTGCCAGCTCGGACATCCGCACAGATACGCAGTATTTT. Protein sequence: CASSDIRTDTQYF. V usage is TRBV7-8 and J usage is TRBJ2-3; possible D gene TRBD1, 5 bases. The CDR3 covers 13 residues. Looked up from germline, CDR1 is SGHVS and CDR2 is FQNEAQ. Trimming cost V 8 bases and J 1 base, with 10 bases left between them.

The genes are TRBV11-3 and TRBJ1-2; D not certain. V lost 3 bases, J lost 3 bases, and 14 bases lay in between. Germline V CDR1 and CDR2: SGHNT, YENEEA. There are 15 residues in the CDR3. In DNA form, the CDR3 reads TGTGCCAGCAGCTTGGGCATCGGGATCCACTATGGCTACACCTTC. This codes for CASSLGIGIHYGYTF. Complete variable domain (other parts from reference TRBV11-3 and TRBJ1-2): EAGVVQSPRYKIIEKKQPVAFWCNPISGHNTLYWYLQNLGQGPELLIRYENEEAVDDSQLPKDRFSAERLKGVDSTLKIQPAELGDSAVYLCASSLGIGIHYGYTFGSGTRLTVV.

V gene TRBV7-2 combines with J gene TRBJ2-1; D possibly corresponds to TRBD1 (6 bases). V was shortened by 3 bases and J by 9 bases, with 21 bases between the two germline ends. CDR1 is SGHTA and CDR2 is FQGNSA in the germline V gene. This CDR3 comprises 16 residues. CDR3 in DNA: TGTGCCAGCAGCTTCTTCTCACAGGGTGTGTATATTGAGCAGTTCTTC. Residues: CASSFFSQGVYIEQFF.

The V gene is TRBV7-8, the J gene TRBJ2-1; weak D call: TRBD2 (6 bases). The CDR3 is 16 amino acids. The germline V gene encodes CDR1 SGHVS and CDR2 FQNEAQ. V gave up 1 base and J gave up 3 bases, with 13 bases separating them. The CDR3 bases are TGTGCCAGCAGCTTAGTGCGGGGTAGCCGCTACAATGAGCAGTTCTTC. It codes for CASSLVRGSRYNEQFF.

The rearrangement uses TRBV10-3 and TRBJ1-2; 7 positions match TRBD1. Germline CDR1 ENHRY, CDR2 SYGVKD. V lost 7 bases to trimming and J lost 0 bases; unmatched junction nucleotides: 5. The CDR3 contains 14 residues. The CDR3 loop is CAITGTASNYGYTF. The DNA of the CDR3 is TGTGCCATCACTGGGACAGCTTCTAACTATGGCTACACCTTC.

The chain joins TRBV5-1 to TRBJ2-1, with 9 bases matching TRBD2. Germline loops: CDR1 SGHRS, CDR2 YFSETQ. Trimming cost V 0 bases and J 6 bases; bases outside gene matches: 4. The CDR3 length is 15 residues. CDR3 DNA: TGCGCCAGCAGCTTGGGGGGCGGGAGGGCCAATGAGCAGTTCTTC. Translating gives CASSLGGGRANEQFF.